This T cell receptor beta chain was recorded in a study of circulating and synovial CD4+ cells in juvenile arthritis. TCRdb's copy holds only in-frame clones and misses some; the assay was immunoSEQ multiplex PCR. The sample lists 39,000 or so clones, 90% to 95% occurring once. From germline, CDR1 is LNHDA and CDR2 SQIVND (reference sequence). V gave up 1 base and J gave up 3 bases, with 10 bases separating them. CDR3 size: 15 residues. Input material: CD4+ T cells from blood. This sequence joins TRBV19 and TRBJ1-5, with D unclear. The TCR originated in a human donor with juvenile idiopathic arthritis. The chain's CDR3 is CASSIGRQDNQPQHF. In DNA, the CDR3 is TGTGCCAGTAGTATAGGACGTCAGGACAATCAGCCCCAGCATTTT.